Each of the 27 T cell receptor beta chains below was sequenced from the same sample in a study of Ad26.COV2.S vaccination and SARS-CoV-2 variants (dated by TCRdb to the early 2020s). Library preparation was by the immunoSEQ multiplex PCR assay. The source is immuneACCESS, and TCRdb retained only in-frame sequences with V and J called. Part of the clones is not carried over; for the studies checked, unresolved V genes explain less than half of this, and the remainder is unexplained. In all, the sample holds roughly 350,000 clones, and 75% to 90% of those were seen once. Roughly 4.8% of the sample rests with the top ten. According to the study, the label for this sample's treatment or condition signals: some 20 received Ad26.COV2.S at low or high dose, single or two shots; about 5 received placebo; per-sample allocation not given. For vaccine and placebo recipients, repertoires were sequenced using samples collected on day 63 after the first injection.

The sequencing here drew on peripheral blood, taken in a trial of Ad26.COV2.S vaccine versus placebo. The receptors derive from a person aged 18-60 years who received the Ad26.COV2.S COVID-19 vaccine or a placebo.

This clone was observed at least ten times. This chain uses TRBV18 with TRBJ2-7; D may be TRBD1 (5 bases). Germline-derived CDR1 and CDR2 are KGHSH and LQKENI. This CDR3 region has 14 residues. V lost 6 bases and J lost 4, with 16 bases in between. The CDR3 loop reads CASSMGQGGYEQYF. CDR3 nucleotide sequence: TGTGCCAGCTCCATGGGGCAGGGTGGATACGAGCAGTACTTC.

This chain connects TRBV13 to TRBJ2-7, with TRBD2 identical over 13 bases. The CDR3 totals 16 residues. Germline values: CDR1 PRHDT, CDR2 FYEKMQ (reference sequence). V dropped 5 bases and J dropped 2; count of bases not matched to a gene: 6. CDR3 loop: CASSIWTSGSPYEQYF. The CDR3 bases are TGTGCCAGCAGCATATGGACTAGCGGGAGTCCCTACGAGCAGTACTTC.

V gene TRBV7-2 combines with J gene TRBJ2-5; TRBD2 agrees at 10 bases. The CDR3 spans 18 residues. With V trimmed by 5 bases and J by 1 base, 13 bases remained unmatched. Germline CDR1 reads SGHTA; CDR2 reads FQGNSA. For the CDR3, the DNA is TGTGCCAGCAGCAATGGGCCTAGCGGGGGAGCTTCCCAAGAGACCCAGTACTTC. It specifies CASSNGPSGGASQETQYF. The variable domain in full, with the rest retrieved from reference TRBV7-2 and TRBJ2-5, is GAGVSQSPSNKVTEKGKDVELRCDPISGHTALYWYRQSLGQGLEFLIYFQGNSAPDKSGLPSDRFSAERTGGSVSTLTIQRTQQEDSAVYLCASSNGPSGGASQETQYFGPGTRLLVL.

The chain couples TRBV7-9 to TRBJ2-2; D is undetermined. V lost 1 base and J lost 1, with 7 bases in between. The germline V gene encodes CDR1 SEHNR and CDR2 FQNEAQ (reference sequence). The CDR3 is made up of 15 amino acids. The CDR3 protein is CASSLDVGNTGELFF. The CDR3, as DNA: TGTGCCAGCAGCTTAGATGTCGGGAACACCGGGGAGCTGTTTTTT.

The chain uses TRBV5-1 and TRBJ2-1, with 10 nucleotides matching TRBD1. This CDR3 spans 16 amino acids. The V and J ends lost 2 bases and 4 bases, in that order; junction bases with no gene match: 6. Germline V gene sequence: CDR1 SGHRS, CDR2 YFSETQ. CDR3 DNA sequence: TGCGCCAGCAGCTTAACCCGGGACAGGGGTTACAATGAGCAGTTCTTC. Encoded protein: CASSLTRDRGYNEQFF.

V usage is TRBV6-5 and J usage is TRBJ1-1, with D unclear. The CDR3 has 14 residues. Trimming took 6 bases from V and 2 from J, leaving 13 bases between them. The germline gives CDR1 MNHEY, CDR2 SVGAGI. This CDR3 is CASSEAGGNTEAFF. The CDR3 DNA reads TGTGCCAGCAGCGAGGCGGGAGGAAACACTGAAGCTTTCTTT.

This chain connects TRBV2 to TRBJ1-1; D perhaps matches TRBD1 (6 bases). Germline V gene lookup returns CDR1 SNHLY and CDR2 FYNNEI. The CDR3 loop spans 14 amino acids. Trimming removed 6 bases at V and 1 base at J, with 12 bases between. This CDR3 is CASSRTVSNTEAFF. The CDR3 nucleotides are TGTGCCAGCAGCCGGACAGTATCGAACACTGAAGCTTTCTTT. The entire variable domain, with the rest obtained from reference TRBV2 and TRBJ1-1, is as follows: EPEVTQTPSHQVTQMGQEVILRCVPISNHLYFYWYRQILGQKVEFLVSFYNNEISEKSEIFDDQFSVERPDGSNFTLKIRSTKLEDSAMYFCASSRTVSNTEAFFGQGTRLTVV.

V gene TRBV13 combines with J gene TRBJ2-1, with a weak D call TRBD1 (5 bases). The germline CDR1 and CDR2 sequences are PRHDT and FYEKMQ (reference sequence). This CDR3 is 16 amino acids long. Trimming shortened V by 5 bases and J by 3 bases, and 17 bases separated the two germline ends. This CDR3 reads CASSETSRGFYNEQFF. The DNA for the CDR3 is TGTGCCAGCAGCGAAACCAGTAGGGGCTTCTACAATGAGCAGTTCTTC.

The rearrangement joins TRBV7-9 to TRBJ2-7, with D hard to call. Trimming shortened V by 5 bases and J by 2 bases, and 7 bases separated the two germline ends. Germline CDR1 is SEHNR and CDR2 is FQNEAQ (reference sequence). The CDR3 covers 12 residues. The CDR3 DNA is TGTGCCAGCAGCCGGTGGACCTACGAGCAGTACTTC. It translates to CASSRWTYEQYF.

The chain combines TRBV3-1 (or the pseudogene TRBV3-2) with TRBJ1-2; D is uncertain. Germline CDR1 and CDR2: LGHDT and YNNKEL (reference sequence). Trimming removed 4 bases from V and 8 bases from J, with 17 bases in between. The CDR3 length is 14 residues. The CDR3 DNA is TGTGCCAGCAGCCCCCGACGGCATTCTTGGGGCTACACCTTC. It encodes CASSPRRHSWGYTF.

This rearrangement joins TRBV5-1 to TRBJ1-2, with D uncertain. There are 16 residues in the CDR3. Trimming cost V 0 bases and J 2 bases, with 14 bases left between them. Germline lookup yields CDR1 SGHRS and CDR2 YFSETQ. The CDR3 loop is CASSLAPGLRNYGYTF. CDR3 in DNA: TGCGCCAGCAGCTTGGCGCCAGGACTAAGGAACTATGGCTACACCTTC.

The rearrangement uses TRBV28 and TRBJ2-2, with D unclear. CDR1 and CDR2 (germline): MDHEN, SYDVKM. V lost 2 bases and J lost 3, with 10 bases in between. The CDR3 is 15 amino acids. The CDR3, as DNA: TGTGCCAGCAGTTTAAGGAGTTGGTACACCGGGGAGCTGTTTTTT. Translating gives CASSLRSWYTGELFF.

The chain recombines TRBV6-5 with TRBJ1-3; D perhaps matches TRBD1 (5 bases). The CDR3 spans 15 residues. Deletions cut 2 bases from V and 0 bases from J, with 8 bases between. CDR1 is MNHEY and CDR2 is SVGAGI in the germline V gene. The CDR3 here is CASSYGGDSGNTIYF. CDR3 in DNA: TGTGCCAGCAGTTACGGGGGAGACTCTGGAAACACCATATATTTT.

This clone was seen more than once but under ten times. The chain carries TRBV6-2 or TRBV6-3 and TRBJ1-5; D gene unclear. V lost 1 base and J lost 4, with 5 bases in between. Germline CDR1 MNHEY, CDR2 SVGEGT. This CDR3 region has 13 residues. CDR3 sequence (DNA): TGTGCCAGCAGTTACTTCGGGAATCAGCCCCAGCATTTT. Its protein is CASSYFGNQPQHF.

The chain carries TRBV4-2 and TRBJ2-5; D unclear. The ends were cut back, 0 bases at V and 4 bases at J, with 9 bases in the middle. Germline CDR1 reads LGHNA; CDR2 reads YNFKEQ. This CDR3 region has 14 residues. The CDR3 sequence is CASSQDIVSETQYF. For the CDR3, the DNA is TGTGCCAGCAGCCAAGATATTGTGTCAGAGACCCAGTACTTC.

The CDR3 coding sequence is TGTGCCAGCAGCCAATTCGGAGCAGGGATCAATGAGCAGTTCTTC. The encoded protein is CASSQFGAGINEQFF. The V gene is TRBV3-1 (or the pseudogene TRBV3-2), the J gene TRBJ2-1, with D possibly being TRBD1 (5 bases). This CDR3 region has 15 residues. Trimming removed 2 bases at V and 6 bases at J, with 14 bases between. CDR1 is LGHDT and CDR2 is YNNKEL in the germline V gene (reference sequence).

The chain recombines TRBV6-5 with TRBJ2-7; 8 bases line up with TRBD1. The CDR3 spans 15 residues. The ends lost 6 bases at V and 0 bases at J; junction bases unmatched: 7. CDR1 and CDR2 from the germline V gene are MNHEY and SVGAGI. The CDR3 bases are TGTGCCAGCAGAGAGACAGGGGCTAGCTCCTACGAGCAGTACTTC. Encoded protein: CASRETGASSYEQYF.

V gene TRBV6-2 or TRBV6-3 combines with J gene TRBJ1-5; tentatively, D is TRBD1 (6 bases). Trimming removed 2 bases from V and 0 bases from J, with 11 bases in between. Germline V gene lookup returns CDR1 MNHEY and CDR2 SVGEGT. CDR3 length: 16 residues. This CDR3 is CASSYRDNYSNQPQHF. As DNA, the CDR3 is TGTGCCAGCAGTTACCGGGACAACTATAGCAATCAGCCCCAGCATTTT.

This chain connects TRBV27 to TRBJ2-7; D unclear. V lost 3 bases and J 2 bases, leaving 8 bases between the germline ends. This CDR3 has 13 residues. Germline lookup yields CDR1 MNHEY and CDR2 SMNVEV (reference sequence). CDR3 residues: CASSLSSAYEQYF. Here the CDR3 DNA reads TGTGCCAGCAGTTTGTCCTCAGCCTACGAGCAGTACTTC.

V is TRBV20-1 and J is TRBJ2-7; 9 positions match TRBD1. This CDR3 contains 14 residues. With 3 bases clipped from V and 5 bases from J, the junction kept 8 bases outside the gene matches. CDR1 is DFQATT and CDR2 is SNEGSKA in the germline V gene (reference sequence). This CDR3 is CSASDGTGHHEQYF. The CDR3 coding sequence is TGCAGTGCTAGTGATGGGACAGGGCATCACGAGCAGTACTTC.

The chain couples TRBV4-3 to TRBJ1-1; 8 nucleotides align to TRBD1. CDR3 length equals 15 residues. V shed 4 bases, J shed 1 base, and the junction held 5 bases outside the gene matches. Germline V gives CDR1 LGHNA, CDR2 YSLEER. The CDR3 reads CASSPDRAPNTEAFF. CDR3 bases: TGCGCCAGCAGCCCGGACAGGGCCCCGAACACTGAAGCTTTCTTT.

This clone was counted between two and nine times. CDR3 sequence: CASSSSHLGQPQHF. In DNA form, the CDR3 reads TGTGCCAGCAGTTCCTCTCATCTCGGACAGCCCCAGCATTTT. The chain links TRBV6-2 or TRBV6-3 to TRBJ1-5, with D hard to call. Germline V gene lookup returns CDR1 MNHEY and CDR2 SVGEGT. The CDR3 is 14 residues long. V was clipped by 4 bases and J by 7 bases, with 14 bases between them.

On this clone: At one boundary the junction diverges from the germline segment, which might be a read error. CDR3 in amino acids: CATSDETRF. CDR3 bases: TGTGCCACCAGTGATGAGACTCGCTTC. The rearrangement uses TRBV24-1 and TRBJ2-7; D uncertain. The CDR3 runs 9 residues. Germline assignment: CDR1 KGHDR and CDR2 SFDVKD.

The CDR3 DNA sequence: TGTGCTAGTGGTGTGGACTTGGGCCCCCAGCATTTT. This gives the protein CASGVDLGPQHF. This rearrangement joins TRBV12-5 to TRBJ1-5; D remains unclear. The germline V gene has CDR1 LGHNT and CDR2 FRNRAP. Trimming cost V 5 bases and J 10 bases, with 12 bases left between them. CDR3 length: 12 amino acids.

The chain recombines TRBV2 with TRBJ2-7; 14 nucleotides agree with TRBD2. J was trimmed by 6 bases and V by 6 bases; bases with no gene match: 4. Germline V gene sequence: CDR1 SNHLY, CDR2 FYNNEI. The CDR3 has 14 residues. CDR3 coding DNA: TGTGCCAGCAGAGGGACTAGCGGGAGCGGCGAGCAGTACTTC. This encodes CASRGTSGSGEQYF.

This chain connects TRBV6-1 to TRBJ1-1; no clear D gene. The CDR3 covers 18 residues. The V gene lost 3 bases and the J gene lost 6 bases, with 26 bases spanning the gap. The germline gives CDR1 MNHNS, CDR2 SASEGT. The CDR3 reads CASSDFPTVSSSRPEAFF. The CDR3 DNA reads as TGTGCCAGCAGTGACTTTCCGACGGTTTCGAGTTCACGACCTGAAGCTTTCTTT.

This rearrangement joins TRBV7-6 to TRBJ2-7; TRBD2 is a possible D gene (7 bases). Trimming cost V 0 bases and J 3 bases, with 15 bases left between them. The germline CDR1 and CDR2 sequences are SGHVS and FNYEAQ. The CDR3 is 16 residues long. CDR3 coding DNA: TGTGCCAGCAGCTTAGCGGAGGGGGGGATATTCTACGAGCAGTACTTC. Translating gives CASSLAEGGIFYEQYF.